The 10 T cell receptor beta chains listed next were all sequenced from one sample in a study of OX40 agonist ivuxolimab in advanced cancers. This table comes from immunoSEQ multiplex PCR, and its TCRdb copy is limited to in-frame clones, with some not included. The sample lists more than 20,000 clones, approximately 88% occurring once. The sample was CD4+ or CD8+ T cells sorted from blood, taken in a trial of the OX40 agonist ivuxolimab. The receptors here all came from an adult with an advanced solid tumor such as melanoma, head and neck, liver or kidney cancer.

The chain joins TRBV27 to TRBJ2-2, with TRBD2 as a possible D gene (5 bases). CDR1 MNHEY and CDR2 SMNVEV come from the germline V gene (reference sequence). V was pared by 5 bases and J by 1 base, with 11 bases between. The CDR3 is made up of 15 amino acids. This CDR3 reads CASSAGLLNTGELFF. The DNA of the CDR3 is TGTGCCAGCAGTGCTGGACTCCTGAACACCGGGGAGCTGTTTTTT.

This clone was seen a few times. V usage is TRBV5-6 and J usage is TRBJ2-2; 9 nucleotides line up with TRBD1. Germline CDR1 is SGHDT and CDR2 is YYEEEE. V was clipped by 4 bases and J by 5 bases; unmatched bases: 9. This CDR3 comprises 16 residues. CDR3: CASSPEGQGWTGELFF. The DNA of the CDR3 is TGTGCCAGCAGCCCTGAGGGACAGGGATGGACCGGGGAGCTGTTTTTT.

The gene calls are TRBV28 and TRBJ1-4; D gene uncertain. The CDR3 covers 14 residues. Trimming removed 7 bases from V and 8 bases from J, with 17 bases in between. The germline gives CDR1 MDHEN, CDR2 SYDVKM. For the CDR3, the DNA is TGTGCCAGCACCCCGGGGTCAAGTGGGGAAAAACTGTTTTTT. Its protein product is CASTPGSSGEKLFF.

This clone was found a few times. The chain employs TRBV6-5 and TRBJ1-5; D not certain. Trimming removed 3 bases at V and 0 bases at J, with 3 bases between. Germline loops: CDR1 MNHEY, CDR2 SVGAGI. CDR3 length: 13 residues. The CDR3 region is CASSYNSNQPQHF. The CDR3 bases are TGTGCCAGCAGTTATAATAGCAATCAGCCCCAGCATTTT.

The rearrangement joins TRBV19 to TRBJ2-7; possibly TRBD1 for D (6 bases). The germline CDR1 and CDR2 sequences are LNHDA and SQIVND (reference sequence). This CDR3 is built from 14 residues. Trimming pared 3 bases from V and 5 bases from J, leaving 14 bases between. CDR3 region: CASSMRQGWDEQYF. The DNA for the CDR3 is TGTGCCAGTAGTATGCGGCAGGGGTGGGACGAGCAGTACTTC.

This chain uses TRBV5-4 with TRBJ2-3; D is possibly TRBD2 (6 bases). V was cut by 4 bases and J by 4 bases, with 13 bases left in between. The CDR3 consists of 14 residues. From germline, CDR1 is SGHNT and CDR2 YYREEE (reference sequence). The CDR3 reads CASSHGLAADTQYF. The CDR3 DNA reads as TGTGCCAGCAGCCACGGATTAGCGGCAGATACGCAGTATTTT.

CDR3 residues: CASTTRIEAFF. The CDR3 nucleotides are TGTGCCAGCACCACAAGAATTGAAGCTTTCTTT. The rearrangement links TRBV6-5 to TRBJ1-1; D is unresolved. The germline gives CDR1 MNHEY, CDR2 SVGAGI. This CDR3 has 11 amino acids. Trimming pared 7 bases from V and 7 bases from J, leaving 10 bases between.

The sample holds one count of this clone. This sequence joins TRBV28 and TRBJ2-7, with D uncertain. This CDR3 comprises 12 residues. The V end was cut by 5 bases, the J end by 2 bases, with 7 bases between. Germline lookup yields CDR1 MDHEN and CDR2 SYDVKM. The CDR3 region has the DNA TGTGCCAGCAGTGGCAGTCCCTACGAGCAGTACTTC. Residues: CASSGSPYEQYF.

J is TRBJ2-7 and V is TRBV6-6; a weak D match, TRBD1 (5 bases). The germline V gene has CDR1 MNHNY and CDR2 SVGAGI (reference sequence). This CDR3 has 14 residues. Trimming removed 2 bases at V and 0 bases at J, with 8 bases between. The CDR3 DNA is TGTGCCAGCAGTTACAGGGGCGACTCCTACGAGCAGTACTTC. Translated, it gives CASSYRGDSYEQYF.

This clone was picked up one time. The genes are TRBV7-9 and TRBJ2-3; 12 bases are shared with TRBD2. This CDR3 is built from 16 residues. After removal of 1 base from V and 5 bases from J, the junction contained 4 bases not matched to a gene. The germline V gene has CDR1 SEHNR and CDR2 FQNEAQ (reference sequence). The CDR3 sequence: CASSLVWGLAGDTQYF. The CDR3 region has the DNA TGTGCCAGCAGCTTAGTCTGGGGACTAGCGGGAGATACGCAGTATTTT.